This T cell receptor beta chain derives from a study of shared clonotypes between healthy human individuals (dated by TCRdb to the early 2020s). Some background on the complete study: The cohort included three men and a couple of women between 18 and 49 years of age. To estimate repertoire size and how much clonotypes are shared between individuals, the study performed deep sequencing of blood TCR repertoires from roughly five healthy adults. For each donor, CD4 naive and CD4 memory were each run on three plates, CD8 naive on two plates, and CD8 memory on one plate. Different laboratories and diverse techniques were used to prepare libraries and sequence TCR repertoires, to increase sequencing depth and limit assay-specific biases. Between about 0.9 and 8.9 billion PBMCs per donor were obtained by leukapheresis.

With regard to this clone: This receptor's antigen is unknown. The input lacks base qualities; no much larger clone sits a single base away.

The paper's findings and limits, for the study overall: Based on pairwise subsampling, the degree of clonotype sharing among donors was expected to be affected by sequencing depth. Rarefaction of sorted-subset datasets indicated incomplete sequencing despite the large sequencing depth. Across a handful of donors, around 5% of naive CD4, over 3% of naive CD8, roughly 2.2% of memory CD4, and about 0.44% of memory CD8 clonotypes were shared. Sampling was limited to blood, and TCR repertoires in tissue likely differ from TCR repertoires in blood. Naive subsets generally had larger estimated clonotype richness than memory subsets. The genetic and exposure-history diversity represented was limited by the small number of donors. Higher generation probabilities were observed for clonotypes shared by all four sorted-subset donors than for non-shared clonotypes.

CDR1 and CDR2 are drawn from the germline V gene (reference sequence): GTSNPN, SVGIG. The junction carries 16 bases between V and J, which are trimmed by 2 bases and 6 bases respectively. The CDR3 runs 15 residues from the cysteine to the phenylalanine. CDR3 DNA is the only sequence kept; it has 45 bases, read in frame from the first base. Healthy HIV-negative adults with no recently reported acute infections or vaccinations were included as donors. Every donor was a Caucasian adult residing in Nashville, Tennessee, USA. CD4+ T cells were enriched through magnetic negative selection, after which naive cells were positively selected on CD45RA and the remaining negative fraction served as the memory subset. After blood collection by leukapheresis, PBMCs were isolated using Ficoll-Histopaque density gradient centrifugation and then cryopreserved in the vapor phase of liquid nitrogen. Analytical flow cytometry was used to check the purity and quantity of every magnetically sorted T cell population. Each sorted fraction had its genomic DNA isolated and then quantified by UV absorbance on a Nanodrop 2000c.

Using the deep immunoSEQ assay, multiplex PCR amplified TCR CDR3 regions from genomic DNA. Extracted genomic DNA from each cell subset was spread evenly across all wells of several immunoSEQ 96-well plates, with each plate serving as a replicate. For sorted subsets, approximately 0.2 ug of genomic DNA, equivalent to around 29,000 T cell genomes, went into each replicate PCR. Purified libraries were quantified with a Qubit 3.0 fluorometer, sized on a Bioanalyzer 2100, and re-quantified with the KAPA Library Quantification kit. Every immunoSEQ 96-well plate was sequenced on a dedicated single-read 150-cycle Illumina NextSeq 550 flow cell. The authors' pipeline ran thus. Because the immunoSEQ output included only junctional sequences and no quality scores, the filtering could not be the same as the filtering used for full-length reads. Sequences were annotated with PyIR, a Python wrapper for IgBLAST v1.9, using IMGT germline references to assign V/J genes and CDR3. Reads were filtered out if the reads had weak V/J assignments (E-value above 1e-6), no CDR3, stop codons, out-of-frame junctions, or ambiguous translated residues. V3J clonotypes were defined by identical inferred V gene, J gene, and CDR3 amino acid sequence. The percentage overlap between two repertoires was calculated by dividing the number of shared unique clonotypes by the size of the smaller repertoire. RTK rarefaction, the Chao1 estimator, and Recon v2.1 estimates of unobserved clonotypes were used to assess repertoire richness. For all TCRbeta clonotypes obtained by the gDNA method from a few donors, generation probabilities were computed with OLGA. Not all clones reach the TCRdb copy of this immuneACCESS table, which keeps in-frame sequences only. Checked studies attribute under half of the gap to unresolved V genes and leave the rest unexplained. V and J calls and clone size are those listed in that table; D and trimming were worked out from the DNA. This sample has millions of clones in its table, and about 95% of those were observed once. Approximately 0.13% of the sample goes to the ten largest clones.

Sequencing was done on a sample of naive CD4+ T cells sorted from blood. The intended sense of this specimen's cell subset or site label: CD45RA+ positively selected. The TCR comes from a man aged 18 to 29 in good health. The receptor chain draws on TRBV30 and TRBJ1-4; TRBD1 could be the D gene, as 6 bases match. CDR3 reads: CAWSLRRGIDEKLFF. DNA sequence: TGTGCCTGGAGTTTGAGGAGGGGGATTGATGAAAAACTGTTTTTT.